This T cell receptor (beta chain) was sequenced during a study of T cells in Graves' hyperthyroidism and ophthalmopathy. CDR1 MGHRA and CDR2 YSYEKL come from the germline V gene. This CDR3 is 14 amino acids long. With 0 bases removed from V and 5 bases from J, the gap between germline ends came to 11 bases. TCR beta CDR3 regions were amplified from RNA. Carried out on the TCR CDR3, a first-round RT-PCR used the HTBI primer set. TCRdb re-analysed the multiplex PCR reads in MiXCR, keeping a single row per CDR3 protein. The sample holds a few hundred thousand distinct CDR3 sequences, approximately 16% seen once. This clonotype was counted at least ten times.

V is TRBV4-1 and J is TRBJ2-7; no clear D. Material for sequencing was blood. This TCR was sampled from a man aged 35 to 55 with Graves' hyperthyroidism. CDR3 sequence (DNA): TGCGCCAGCAGCCAAGATATGGCAGGCAACGAGCAGTACTTC. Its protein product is CASSQDMAGNEQYF.